The present entry profiles one T cell receptor (beta chain) with its context. Its antigen target is currently unknown. No quality values exist for individual bases; no much larger clone is one base distant. Spanning cysteine to phenylalanine, the CDR3 consists of 17 amino acids. The only DNA kept is the CDR3, 51 bases in frame from the first base. The germline V gene provides CDR1 LGHNA and CDR2 YNFKEQ. Relative to germline, V is missing 3 bases and J is missing 1 base, with 8 bases of the junction outside any gene match. Healthy HIV-negative adults with no recently reported acute infections or vaccinations were included as donors. Every donor was a Caucasian adult residing in Nashville, Tennessee, USA. CD4+ T cells were enriched by magnetic negative selection; naive cells were then positively selected on CD45RA, and the negative fraction formed the memory subset. Blood was collected by leukapheresis, and PBMCs were isolated by Ficoll-Histopaque density gradient centrifugation and then cryopreserved in liquid nitrogen vapor phase. Analytical flow cytometry was used to check the purity and quantity of every magnetically sorted T cell population. Each sorted fraction had its genomic DNA isolated and then quantified by UV absorbance on a Nanodrop 2000c.

The sample is drawn from a study of shared clonotypes between healthy human individuals (TCRdb year 2020). Regarding the research as a whole: The cohort included three men and a couple of women between 18 and 49 years of age. To estimate repertoire size and how much clonotypes are shared between individuals, the study performed deep sequencing of blood TCR repertoires from roughly five healthy adults. Per donor, leukapheresis produced somewhere between about 0.94 and 9 billion PBMCs. For each donor, CD4 naive and CD4 memory were each run on three plates, CD8 naive on two plates, and CD8 memory on one plate. To increase sequencing depth and limit assay-specific biases, TCR repertoire library preparation and sequencing were carried out by different laboratories using diverse techniques. Study-wide findings and limitations: Across four donors, 4.5% to 6.5% of naive CD4, over 3% of naive CD8, approximately 2.5% of memory CD4, and over 0.35% of memory CD8 clonotypes were shared. The small number of donors limited the genetic and exposure-history diversity represented. Pairwise subsampling indicated that sequencing depth was expected to affect the degree of clonotype sharing among donors. Naive subsets generally had larger estimated clonotype richness than memory subsets. Even with the large sequencing depth, rarefaction of the sorted-subset datasets indicated that sequencing was incomplete. Compared with non-shared clonotypes, the clonotypes found in all four sorted-subset donors had higher generation probabilities. Sampling was restricted to blood, and TCR repertoires in tissue are likely to differ from TCR repertoires in blood.

Using the deep immunoSEQ assay, multiplex PCR amplified TCR CDR3 regions from genomic DNA. For each cell subset, the extracted genomic DNA was distributed evenly across all wells of several immunoSEQ 96-well plates, and each plate served as one replicate. Each replicate PCR for sorted subsets received about 180 ng genomic DNA, equal to about 30,000 T cell genomes. Purified libraries were measured with a Qubit 3.0 fluorometer, size-checked on a Bioanalyzer 2100, and measured again with the KAPA Library Quantification kit. Every immunoSEQ 96-well plate was sequenced on a separate single-read 150-cycle Illumina NextSeq 550 flow cell. The published analysis was carried out like this. Because only junctional sequences without quality scores were contained in the immunoSEQ output, filtering matching that applied to full-length reads could not be performed. To assign V/J genes and CDR3, sequences were annotated against IMGT germline references using PyIR, a Python wrapper for IgBLAST v1.9. Reads were filtered out if the reads had weak V/J assignments (E-value above 1e-6), no CDR3, stop codons, out-of-frame junctions, or ambiguous translated residues. V3J clonotypes were defined by identical inferred V gene, J gene, and CDR3 amino acid sequence. The percentage overlap between two repertoires was calculated by dividing the number of shared unique clonotypes by the size of the smaller repertoire. Repertoire richness was assessed with RTK rarefaction, the Chao1 estimator, and Recon v2.1 estimates of unobserved clonotypes. Generation probabilities were computed with OLGA for all TCRbeta clonotypes obtained by the gDNA method from several donors. TCRdb holds this immuneACCESS table with in-frame rearrangements only. Some clones are missing; in checked studies, unresolved V genes explain under half, and the rest has no known cause. V, J and clone size were drawn from that table, and D and trimming were deduced from the DNA. The sample table holds millions of clones, of which about 92% were seen once. Around 0.14% of the sample rests with the top ten.

The sample comprised naive CD4+ T cells sorted from blood. Per the publication, the cell subset or site label means: CD45RA+ positively selected. The receptor chain draws on TRBV4-2 and TRBJ2-1; 8 nucleotides in the junction match TRBD2. This clonotype was sampled from a man younger than 35 in good health. This receptor has the CDR3 CASSQSHGGGSYNEQFF. The DNA is as follows: TGTGCCAGCAGCCAGAGCCACGGGGGGGGGTCCTACAATGAGCAGTTCTTC.